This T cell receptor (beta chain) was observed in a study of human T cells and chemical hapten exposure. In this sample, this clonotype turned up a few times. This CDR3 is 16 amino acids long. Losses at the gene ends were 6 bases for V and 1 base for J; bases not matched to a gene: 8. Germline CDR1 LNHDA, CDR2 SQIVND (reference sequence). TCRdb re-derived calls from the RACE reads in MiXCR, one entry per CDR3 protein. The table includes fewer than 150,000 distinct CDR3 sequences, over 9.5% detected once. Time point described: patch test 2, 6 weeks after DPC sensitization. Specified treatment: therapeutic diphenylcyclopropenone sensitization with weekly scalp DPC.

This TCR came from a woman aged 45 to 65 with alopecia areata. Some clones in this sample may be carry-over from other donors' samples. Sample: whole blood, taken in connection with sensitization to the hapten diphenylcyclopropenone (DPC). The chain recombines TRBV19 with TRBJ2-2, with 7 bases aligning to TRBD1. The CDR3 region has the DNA TGTGCCAGTAGGGGATTCGGGACAGAGAACACCGGGGAGCTGTTTTTT. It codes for CASRGFGTENTGELFF.